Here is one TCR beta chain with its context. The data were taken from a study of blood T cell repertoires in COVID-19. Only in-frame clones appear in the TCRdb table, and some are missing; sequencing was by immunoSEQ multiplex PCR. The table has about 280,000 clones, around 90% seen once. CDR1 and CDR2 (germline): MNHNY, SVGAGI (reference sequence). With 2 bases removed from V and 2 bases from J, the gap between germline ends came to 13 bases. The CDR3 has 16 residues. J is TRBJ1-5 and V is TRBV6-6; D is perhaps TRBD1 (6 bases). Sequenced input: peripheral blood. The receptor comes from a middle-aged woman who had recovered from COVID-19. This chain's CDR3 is CASSYPLWTGNQPQHF. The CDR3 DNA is TGTGCCAGCAGTTACCCCCTCTGGACAGGCAATCAGCCCCAGCATTTT.